The sequence of this T cell receptor beta chain was determined in a study of T-cell memory formation after mild COVID-19. The overall study: The TCR clusters were mostly specific to one donor.

Germline lookup yields CDR1 SGHRS and CDR2 YFSETQ. The V end lost 1 base, the J end lost 0 bases, and 7 bases lay between the germline ends. The CDR3 loop spans 14 amino acids. The sample holds a few counts of this clonotype. Its antigen remains unknown. Study conclusions and caveats: Shrinking CD4+ clones were chiefly CM and EM; CD8+ ones were chiefly EMRA. Contracting clones from day 15 to 85 showed balanced CD4/CD8; later expanders favored CD4+.

Constant-segment primers and 5'RACE yielded cDNA libraries for TCR alpha and TCR beta, each carrying sample barcodes and UMIs. TCRdb called the 5' RACE reads again in MiXCR, with one record for every CDR3 protein. This table has approximately 290,000 distinct CDR3 sequences, roughly a fifth appearing once. V gene TRBV5-1 combines with J gene TRBJ1-1; D is unclear. Sequencing was carried out using PBMCs or a T cell subset sorted from them (not recorded which). This clonotype was sampled from a man between 18 and 35 years old who had mild COVID-19 (a few samples of this study predate the infection). Cell type and time point are not known. In DNA form, the CDR3 reads TGCGCCAGCAGCTTGTTCGGGGTGAACACTGAAGCTTTCTTT. Its protein product is CASSLFGVNTEAFF.